This T cell receptor (beta chain) was identified in a study of blood T cell repertoires in COVID-19. About the study: There were acute and convalescent COVID-19 samples, and they came from the United States, Italy and Spain. T cells, B-cell-depleted T cells, or PBMCs supplied cDNA or gDNA.

CDR1 and CDR2 (germline): SEHNR, FQNEAQ (reference sequence). This CDR3 comprises 13 residues. Trimming cost V 3 bases and J 8 bases, with 13 bases left between them. The Seattle site enrolled patients during active infection and followed them longitudinally. How the authors handled the data: Scientists estimated how many nucleated cells there were by amplifying reference gene primers. Clones were read by immunoSEQ multiplex PCR, and TCRdb kept only the in-frame ones, dropping some. D and trimming come from the DNA, and the V and J calls and clone size come from that table. The sample shows under 250,000 clones, around 85% of them seen only once.

This receptor was identified in a man in his fifties with COVID-19, enrolled during active disease. Input material: peripheral blood. This rearrangement joins TRBV7-9 to TRBJ1-2, with D perhaps matching TRBD1 (6 bases). CDR3 bases: TGTGCCAGCAGCTTTGCAGGGGAGTACGGCTACACCTTC. Its translation is CASSFAGEYGYTF.